This T cell receptor (beta chain) comes out of a study of vaccination and CD4 T cells after COVID-19. CDR3 length: 13 amino acids. Only a few counts were recorded for this clonotype. Its antigen remains unknown. Sequence at one end of the junction differs from germline and may be a read error. Researchers used the Oncomine TCR Beta short-read assay to sequence DNA from cultured CD4+ T cells. DNA came from CD4+ T cells after culture. TCRdb reprocessed the PCR reads with MiXCR, giving one entry per CDR3 protein. The sample yields roughly 13,000 distinct CDR3 sequences, less than 75% seen once. The treatment was: approximately nine-day PBMC culture with coronavirus spike peptide pools or control peptides (ViraFEST assay). In this cohort, PCR tests turned positive between March and December 2020, predating US Alpha, Beta and Delta variants.

This TCR was recovered from a human donor who had recovered from COVID-19. The sample consisted of CD4+ T cells from blood, cultured in vitro. The chain uses TRBV12-3 or TRBV12-4 and TRBJ1-5; D is unclear. CDR3 DNA: TGTGCCAGCAGCTTAGGGAGCAATCAGCCCCAGCATTTT. Protein: CASSLGSNQPQHF.